These 23 T cell receptor beta chains were all obtained from the same sample, sequenced in a study of blood T cell repertoires in COVID-19. Profiled with immunoSEQ multiplex PCR; TCRdb holds only in-frame clones, not every one. The data show around 280,000 clones, with around 88% seen just once and around 5.8% held by the top ten. Specimen: PBMCs or T cells enriched from blood (not recorded which). The receptors were gathered from a woman aged 40 to 49 who had recovered from COVID-19.

This clone was observed a single time. This chain joins TRBV19 and TRBJ2-7; 10 bases align to TRBD1. The germline V gene encodes CDR1 LNHDA and CDR2 SQIVND (reference sequence). The CDR3 has 15 amino acids. With V trimmed by 3 bases and J by 5 bases, 7 bases remained unmatched. CDR3 loop: CASSMAGTGDDEQYF. CDR3 coding DNA: TGTGCCAGTAGTATGGCCGGGACAGGGGACGACGAGCAGTACTTC. The whole variable domain, remainder taken from reference TRBV19 and TRBJ2-7, is DGGITQSPKYLFRKEGQNVTLSCEQNLNHDAMYWYRQDPGQGLRLIYYSQIVNDFQKGDIAEGYSVSREKKESFPLTVTSAQKNPTAFYLCASSMAGTGDDEQYFGPGTRLTVT.

The count of this clone is one. This chain connects TRBV20-1 to TRBJ1-5; no reliable D call. CDR3 length equals 11 residues. Trimming shortened V by 3 bases and J by 7 bases, and 7 bases separated the two germline ends. Germline V CDR1 and CDR2: DFQATT, SNEGSKA (reference sequence). CDR3 sequence: CSASNGQPQHF. For the CDR3, the DNA is TGCAGTGCTAGTAACGGGCAGCCCCAGCATTTT.

In the case of this clone: At one end, the junction sequence differs from germline, possibly due to a read error. The chain combines TRBV5-8 with TRBJ2-7; tentatively, D is TRBD1 (6 bases). The CDR3 contains 10 residues. CDR1 is SGHTS and CDR2 is YDEGEE in the germline V gene. The CDR3 loop reads CASSLDRVHF. The CDR3 DNA is TGTGCCAGCAGCTTGGACAGGGTCCACTTC.

This clone was detected a few times. The genes are TRBV30 and TRBJ1-2, with TRBD1 matching 7 bases. Trimming cost V 1 base and J 3 bases; bases outside gene matches: 2. The CDR3 runs to 13 residues. CDR1 is GTSNPN, CDR2 SVGIG, per germline (reference sequence). The CDR3 DNA is TGTGCCTGGAGTGCAGGGGGTTACTATGGCTACACCTTC. As protein: CAWSAGGYYGYTF.

This clone was seen a single time. The V gene is TRBV7-2, the J gene TRBJ2-1, with a tentative D call TRBD1 (6 bases). The CDR3 is made up of 17 amino acids. The germline V gene encodes CDR1 SGHTA and CDR2 FQGNSA. V lost 4 bases, J lost 0 bases, and 16 bases lay in between. Here the CDR3 DNA reads TGTGCCAGCAGCTCGGGACAAGGTATCATCTCCTACAATGAGCAGTTCTTC. It codes for CASSSGQGIISYNEQFF.

DNA of the CDR3: TGTGCCAGCAGCGCGGGACGGCGACCCTATGGCTACACCTTC. Protein sequence: CASSAGRRPYGYTF. The rearrangement joins TRBV7-2 to TRBJ1-2, with D perhaps matching TRBD1 (5 bases). The V and J ends lost 5 bases and 4 bases respectively, with 14 bases between them. This CDR3 spans 14 amino acids. Germline V gives CDR1 SGHTA, CDR2 FQGNSA. The whole variable domain, filled in from reference TRBV7-2 and TRBJ1-2, reads GAGVSQSPSNKVTEKGKDVELRCDPISGHTALYWYRQSLGQGLEFLIYFQGNSAPDKSGLPSDRFSAERTGGSVSTLTIQRTQQEDSAVYLCASSAGRRPYGYTFGSGTRLTVV.

The rearrangement uses TRBV5-1 and TRBJ2-1; 8 nucleotides agree with TRBD2. CDR1 is SGHRS and CDR2 is YFSETQ in the germline V gene. This CDR3 has 16 residues. V lost 1 base to trimming and J lost 8 bases; unmatched junction nucleotides: 11. DNA for the CDR3: TGCGCCAGCAGCTTGTCGGGTGGGCTAGCGGGCCATGAGCAGTTCTTC. Translated, it gives CASSLSGGLAGHEQFF.

The chain uses TRBV18 and TRBJ1-5; 7 bases agree with TRBD1. There are 15 residues in the CDR3. CDR1 KGHSH and CDR2 LQKENI come from the germline V gene. J lost 3 bases, V lost 3 bases, and 5 bases had no gene match. The CDR3 sequence is CASSPFTGVNQPQHF. The CDR3 DNA reads TGTGCCAGCTCACCCTTTACAGGGGTCAATCAGCCCCAGCATTTT.

V and J are TRBV3-1 (or the pseudogene TRBV3-2) and TRBJ2-7; D is uncertain. Trimming cost V 3 bases and J 3 bases, with 12 bases left between them. The CDR3 extends over 14 amino acids. The V gene's germline CDR1 is LGHDT and CDR2 YNNKEL (reference sequence). CDR3: CASSHTSRNYEQYF. The CDR3 nucleotides read TGTGCCAGCAGCCACACAAGTCGAAACTACGAGCAGTACTTC.

The chain combines TRBV28 with TRBJ1-5; a possible D gene is TRBD1 (5 bases). The V gene lost 8 bases and the J gene lost 4 bases, with 12 bases spanning the gap. The CDR3 has 13 amino acids. Germline values: CDR1 MDHEN, CDR2 SYDVKM. CDR3: CASLAAGNQPQHF. The CDR3 DNA reads TGTGCCAGCCTGGCAGCAGGGAATCAGCCCCAGCATTTT.

The chain links TRBV18 to TRBJ1-5; D uncertain. The V gene lost 3 bases and the J gene lost 4 bases, with 13 bases spanning the gap. The germline V gene has CDR1 KGHSH and CDR2 LQKENI. This CDR3 is 15 amino acids long. The CDR3 DNA is TGTGCCAGCTCACCCGATTTGGGGAGAAATCAGCCCCAGCATTTT. Amino acid sequence: CASSPDLGRNQPQHF.

The chain links TRBV18 to TRBJ2-5; tentatively, D is TRBD1 (6 bases). Germline V gene sequence: CDR1 KGHSH, CDR2 LQKENI. The CDR3 extends over 14 amino acids. The V end lost 8 bases, the J end lost 1 base, and 14 bases lay between the germline ends. CDR3 sequence reads: CASTRGSGQETQYF. CDR3 DNA: TGTGCCAGCACTAGGGGGAGCGGCCAAGAGACCCAGTACTTC. The full variable domain, in which reference TRBV18 and TRBJ2-5 provide the parts outside the CDR3, is NAGVMQNPRHLVRRRGQEARLRCSPMKGHSHVYWYRQLPEEGLKFMVYLQKENIIDESGMPKERFSAEFPKEGPSILRIQQVVRGDSAAYFCASTRGSGQETQYFGPGTRLLVL.

The chain employs TRBV7-2 and TRBJ1-1; 8 bases align to TRBD1. This CDR3 has 14 amino acids. V lost 3 bases, J lost 4 bases, and 4 bases stayed unmatched. Germline-derived CDR1 and CDR2 are SGHTA and FQGNSA. The CDR3 is CASSFADRATEAFF. CDR3 DNA sequence: TGTGCCAGCAGCTTCGCGGACAGGGCCACTGAAGCTTTCTTT. Complete variable domain (other parts from reference TRBV7-2 and TRBJ1-1): GAGVSQSPSNKVTEKGKDVELRCDPISGHTALYWYRQSLGQGLEFLIYFQGNSAPDKSGLPSDRFSAERTGGSVSTLTIQRTQQEDSAVYLCASSFADRATEAFFGQGTRLTVV.

This sequence joins TRBV18 and TRBJ1-2, with D unclear. This CDR3 spans 12 amino acids. Germline assignment: CDR1 KGHSH and CDR2 LQKENI. V lost 3 bases, J lost 4 bases, and 6 bases lay in between. The CDR3 nucleotides read TGTGCCAGCTCACCGATGAGCTATGGCTACACCTTC. It specifies CASSPMSYGYTF.

This rearrangement joins TRBV29-1 to TRBJ2-7; D is uncertain. Germline assignment: CDR1 SQVTM and CDR2 ANQGSEA. Trimming pared 7 bases from V and 7 bases from J, leaving 17 bases between. The CDR3 extends over 12 amino acids. In DNA form, the CDR3 reads TGCAGCGGCGGATTTCCCGAAGGAGAGCAGTACTTC. Translating it yields CSGGFPEGEQYF.

The genes are TRBV6-5 and TRBJ2-7; D uncertain. The germline gives CDR1 MNHEY, CDR2 SVGAGI. The CDR3 sequence is 15 residues long. V was clipped by 6 bases and J by 0 bases, with 15 bases between them. The chain's CDR3 is CASSVRPGSSYEQYF. CDR3 in DNA: TGTGCCAGCAGCGTGAGGCCTGGCAGCTCCTACGAGCAGTACTTC.

This clone showed up just a few times. V and J are TRBV4-1 and TRBJ1-6, with D perhaps TRBD1 (5 bases). Germline-derived CDR1 and CDR2 are MGHRA and YSYEKL. The CDR3 has 16 amino acids. Trimming cost V 0 bases and J 7 bases, with 13 bases left between them. CDR3 DNA sequence: TGCGCCAGCAGCCAAGATGGGGGGATCGGGAATTCACCCCTCCACTTT. Encoded protein: CASSQDGGIGNSPLHF.

This chain uses TRBV14 with TRBJ1-2; D call uncertain. The germline V gene has CDR1 SGHDN and CDR2 FVKESK. V gave up 0 bases and J gave up 10 bases, with 6 bases separating them. CDR3 length: 11 residues. CDR3 sequence (DNA): TGTGCCAGCAGCCAAGACAGTTACTACACCTTC. Residues: CASSQDSYYTF.

The genes are TRBV4-1 and TRBJ1-1; 7 bases align to TRBD1. Per germline, CDR1 MGHRA and CDR2 YSYEKL. The junction had 11 bases not matched to a gene; V was cut back by 0 bases and J by 1 base. CDR3 length equals 18 residues. In nucleotides, the CDR3 is TGCGCCAGCAGCCAAGATCTGGTAGGGGGCCTCAGGAACACTGAAGCTTTCTTT. Amino acid sequence: CASSQDLVGGLRNTEAFF.

The table lists this clone with a few counts. This chain connects TRBV7-2 to TRBJ1-3; no reliable D call. The germline gives CDR1 SGHTA, CDR2 FQGNSA. Trimming stripped 4 bases from V and 0 bases from J, with 13 bases between. This CDR3 has 16 amino acids. Here the CDR3 DNA reads TGTGCCAGCAGCTCGGTAGCCAGTCCCTCTGGAAACACCATATATTTT. This encodes CASSSVASPSGNTIYF.

This chain joins TRBV15 and TRBJ1-3, with D possibly matching TRBD1 (6 bases). The V gene lost 1 base and the J gene lost 0 bases, with 7 bases spanning the gap. Germline CDR1 is LNHNV and CDR2 is YYDKDF (reference sequence). CDR3 size: 15 residues. The chain's CDR3 is CATSRGDTSGNTIYF. The CDR3 nucleotides read TGTGCCACCAGCAGAGGGGACACCTCTGGAAACACCATATATTTT.

This chain links TRBV7-2 with TRBJ1-5; the D gene is possibly TRBD1 (6 bases). Trimming stripped 6 bases from V and 0 bases from J, with 18 bases between. Germline CDR1 reads SGHTA; CDR2 reads FQGNSA. The CDR3 contains 17 residues. The CDR3 bases are TGTGCCAGCAGATTAACGGCGACAGGAAATAGCAATCAGCCCCAGCATTTT. This translates into CASRLTATGNSNQPQHF.

V is TRBV21-1 and J is TRBJ2-3; the table assigns TRBD2, which was not confirmed against the DNA. TRBV21-1 is recorded as a pseudogene. The CDR3 runs to 21 residues. The chain's CDR3 is CASSKVPLADPFNLSTDTQYF. In nucleotides, the CDR3 is TGTGCCAGCAGCAAAGTTCCACTAGCGGATCCTTTCAACCTTAGCACAGATACGCAGTATTTT.